The 24 T cell receptor beta chains in this list originate from one sample, sequenced in a study of cytomegalovirus exposure and HLA in healthy donors. TCRdb's table, derived via immunoSEQ multiplex PCR, lists solely in-frame clones and lacks some. The sample yields some 210,000 clones, roughly 80% seen once. Material for sequencing was PBMCs. These receptors were taken from a woman aged 18-29 years in good health and CMV-seronegative.

The chain uses TRBV5-1 and TRBJ1-4; 8 bases are a match to TRBD1. This CDR3 is built from 16 residues. Trimming removed 3 bases from V and 8 bases from J; junction bases left unmatched: 12. Germline V gene sequence: CDR1 SGHRS, CDR2 YFSETQ. The CDR3 DNA is TGCGCCAGCAGCTCGGACGGGACAGGTGGCCTAGAAAAACTGTTTTTT. Translated, it gives CASSSDGTGGLEKLFF.

V usage is TRBV5-6 and J usage is TRBJ2-7, with D perhaps matching TRBD1 or TRBD2 (5 bases each). V lost 3 bases and J 3 bases, leaving 16 bases between the germline ends. CDR3 length: 15 amino acids. The germline gives CDR1 SGHDT, CDR2 YYEEEE. CDR3 DNA: TGTGCCAGCAGCTCGCTCCGGGACGCAGACTACGAGCAGTACTTC. It encodes CASSSLRDADYEQYF.

This clone was detected once. J is TRBJ2-5 and V is TRBV5-4, with TRBD2 identical over 10 bases. The V and J ends lost 3 bases and 5 bases, in that order; junction bases with no gene match: 7. Germline V gene data show CDR1 as SGHNT and CDR2 as YYREEE (reference sequence). CDR3 length: 15 amino acids. The CDR3 sequence is CASSWHGAGGETQYF. The CDR3 coding sequence is TGTGCCAGCAGCTGGCATGGAGCGGGAGGGGAGACCCAGTACTTC. Using reference TRBV5-4 and TRBJ2-5 for the parts outside the CDR3, the full variable domain is ETGVTQSPTHLIKTRGQQVTLRCSSQSGHNTVSWYQQALGQGPQFIFQYYREEENGRGNFPPRFSGLQFPNYSSELNVNALELDDSALYLCASSWHGAGGETQYFGPGTRLLVL.

The chain uses TRBV2 and TRBJ2-3, with a weak D call TRBD2 (7 bases). V shed 4 bases and J shed 4 bases, with 12 bases lying between them. The CDR3 extends over 14 amino acids. Germline values: CDR1 SNHLY, CDR2 FYNNEI. CDR3 in amino acids: CASSGGGRADTQYF. CDR3 DNA sequence: TGTGCCAGCAGTGGGGGGGGCCGGGCAGATACGCAGTATTTT. Variable domain in full (rest from reference TRBV2 and TRBJ2-3): EPEVTQTPSHQVTQMGQEVILRCVPISNHLYFYWYRQILGQKVEFLVSFYNNEISEKSEIFDDQFSVERPDGSNFTLKIRSTKLEDSAMYFCASSGGGRADTQYFGPGTRLTVL.

This clone showed up just a few times. The genes are TRBV19 and TRBJ1-1; D call uncertain. Germline V lookup: CDR1 LNHDA, CDR2 SQIVND (reference sequence). Between the trimmed V and J ends, which lost 3 bases and 4 bases, there was a span of 12 bases. The length of the CDR3 is 14 residues. The CDR3 sequence: CASSIATKPTEAFF. In DNA, the CDR3 is TGTGCCAGTAGTATCGCTACTAAACCCACTGAAGCTTTCTTT. Together with reference TRBV19 and TRBJ1-1, the CDR3 gives the full variable domain: DGGITQSPKYLFRKEGQNVTLSCEQNLNHDAMYWYRQDPGQGLRLIYYSQIVNDFQKGDIAEGYSVSREKKESFPLTVTSAQKNPTAFYLCASSIATKPTEAFFGQGTRLTVV.

The V gene is TRBV5-1, the J gene TRBJ1-1; D not certain. The V end lost 3 bases, the J end lost 1 base, and 7 bases lay between the germline ends. Germline values: CDR1 SGHRS, CDR2 YFSETQ. The CDR3 contains 13 residues. This CDR3 is CASSYEENTEAFF. In DNA, the CDR3 is TGCGCCAGCAGCTACGAGGAGAACACTGAAGCTTTCTTT.

V is TRBV5-1 and J is TRBJ2-5; 9 bases map to TRBD1. The V and J ends lost 0 bases and 5 bases, in that order; junction bases with no gene match: 14. The CDR3 sequence is 18 residues long. Per the germline V gene, CDR1 is SGHRS and CDR2 is YFSETQ. CDR3 sequence: CASSLGVLRDRAFETQYF. CDR3 nucleotide sequence: TGCGCCAGCAGCTTGGGGGTTCTCCGGGACAGGGCTTTCGAGACCCAGTACTTC. Based on the CDR3 plus reference TRBV5-1 and TRBJ2-5, the full variable domain is KAGVTQTPRYLIKTRGQQVTLSCSPISGHRSVSWYQQTPGQGLQFLFEYFSETQRNKGNFPGRFSGRQFSNSRSEMNVSTLELGDSALYLCASSLGVLRDRAFETQYFGPGTRLLVL.

The J gene is TRBJ1-1, the V gene TRBV6-5, with 7 positions matching TRBD1. Germline assignment: CDR1 MNHEY and CDR2 SVGAGI. The CDR3 extends over 15 amino acids. The V and J ends lost 6 bases and 0 bases, in that order; junction bases with no gene match: 7. CDR3 protein: CASSQQGSMNTEAFF. CDR3 in DNA: TGTGCCAGCAGCCAACAGGGGTCAATGAACACTGAAGCTTTCTTT.

CDR3 sequence: CASSLLLGGEDNEQFF. The CDR3 region has the DNA TGTGCCAGCAGCCTCCTTTTAGGGGGAGAGGACAATGAGCAGTTCTTC. The V gene is TRBV28, the J gene TRBJ2-1, with D possibly TRBD1 on 6 matching bases. The V end was cut by 6 bases, the J end by 5 bases, with 20 bases between. Germline CDR1 MDHEN, CDR2 SYDVKM. The CDR3 length is 16 residues. The variable domain in full, completed from reference TRBV28 and TRBJ2-1, reads DVKVTQSSRYLVKRTGEKVFLECVQDMDHENMFWYRQDPGLGLRLIYFSYDVKMKEKGDIPEGYSVSREKKERFSLILESASTNQTSMYLCASSLLLGGEDNEQFFGPGTRLTVL.

The chain is built from TRBV30 and TRBJ2-1, with D hard to call. The CDR3 loop spans 10 amino acids. Deletions cut 2 bases from V and 5 bases from J, with 1 base between. The V gene's germline CDR1 is GTSNPN and CDR2 SVGIG (reference sequence). The CDR3 loop reads CAWSHNEQFF. For the CDR3, the DNA is TGTGCCTGGAGTCACAATGAGCAGTTCTTC. Complete variable domain (other parts from reference TRBV30 and TRBJ2-1): SQTIHQWPATLVQPVGSPLSLECTVEGTSNPNLYWYRQAAGRGLQLLFYSVGIGQISSEVPQNLSASRPQDRQFILSSKKLLLSDSGFYLCAWSHNEQFFGPGTRLTVL.

The V gene is TRBV9, the J gene TRBJ1-2; a possible D gene is TRBD1 (6 bases). The germline V gene encodes CDR1 SGDLS and CDR2 YYNGEE. V lost 1 base, J lost 4 bases, and 8 bases lay in between. The CDR3 consists of 13 residues. This CDR3 reads CASSVRGTYGYTF. The CDR3 DNA reads as TGTGCCAGCAGCGTAAGGGGGACCTATGGCTACACCTTC.

The rearrangement uses TRBV25-1 and TRBJ1-1; D unclear. From germline, CDR1 is MGHDK and CDR2 SYGVNS. The CDR3 is 12 amino acids. The V and J ends lost 6 bases and 1 base respectively, with 6 bases between them. The CDR3 loop is CASRLQNTEAFF. The CDR3 DNA follows: TGTGCCAGCAGACTACAGAACACTGAAGCTTTCTTT.

The chain couples TRBV2 to TRBJ2-5; D gene unclear. CDR1 SNHLY and CDR2 FYNNEI come from the germline V gene. V shed 1 base and J shed 2 bases, with 8 bases lying between them. The CDR3 has 14 amino acids. CDR3 region: CASSEEAIQETQYF. For the CDR3, the DNA is TGTGCCAGCAGTGAAGAGGCTATTCAAGAGACCCAGTACTTC.

The chain joins TRBV6-5 to TRBJ2-7; D may be TRBD1 (5 bases). CDR1 and CDR2 (germline): MNHEY, SVGAGI. V was trimmed by 2 bases and J by 8 bases, leaving 13 bases between them. CDR3 length equals 13 residues. CDR3 sequence: CASSYPDRSKQYF. In DNA form, the CDR3 reads TGTGCCAGCAGTTACCCAGACAGATCTAAGCAGTACTTC.

The rearrangement joins TRBV4-1 to TRBJ1-3; the match to TRBD1 covers 7 bases. Germline assignment: CDR1 MGHRA and CDR2 YSYEKL. V dropped 4 bases and J dropped 1; count of bases not matched to a gene: 10. The CDR3 runs to 17 residues. The CDR3 DNA follows: TGCGCCAGCAGCCCGGAGAGACAGGGAGCTTCTGGAAACACCATATATTTT. This translates into CASSPERQGASGNTIYF.

The rearrangement joins TRBV5-1 to TRBJ2-7, with 8 positions matching TRBD1. The germline V gene encodes CDR1 SGHRS and CDR2 YFSETQ. This CDR3 spans 14 amino acids. The trim removed 3 bases at V and 5 bases at J, leaving 7 bases unmatched. The CDR3 here is CASSSTGVGDEQYF. The CDR3 nucleotides read TGCGCCAGCAGCTCGACAGGGGTCGGCGACGAGCAGTACTTC.

The chain is built from TRBV10-3 and TRBJ1-1, with a weak D call TRBD1 (5 bases). The CDR3 runs to 17 residues. The V gene's germline CDR1 is ENHRY and CDR2 SYGVKD. V was pared by 0 bases and J by 1 base, with 15 bases between. The CDR3 DNA is TGTGCCATCAGTGAGTCCTTGGGGGGGGGAAGGAACACTGAAGCTTTCTTT. It translates to CAISESLGGGRNTEAFF.

The chain joins TRBV30 to TRBJ2-7; D gene ambiguous. The CDR3 loop spans 15 amino acids. V was pared by 0 bases and J by 0 bases, with 12 bases between. Germline-derived CDR1 and CDR2 are GTSNPN and SVGIG (reference sequence). Written as DNA, the CDR3 is TGTGCCTGGAGTGTACTCATTGGGGACTCCTACGAGCAGTACTTC. Translating it yields CAWSVLIGDSYEQYF.

V and J are TRBV15 and TRBJ2-2; the match to TRBD2 covers 7 bases. The J segment lost 7 bases and the V segment lost 2 bases, leaving 7 bases of the junction unmatched. CDR1 is LNHNV and CDR2 is YYDKDF in the germline V gene (reference sequence). The CDR3 covers 15 residues. The CDR3 DNA reads TGTGCCACCAGCAGAAGAGCGGGGAGTGGCGGGGAGCTGTTTTTT. Translated: CATSRRAGSGGELFF. The variable domain in full, with the rest retrieved from reference TRBV15 and TRBJ2-2, is DAMVIQNPRYQVTQFGKPVTLSCSQTLNHNVMYWYQQKSSQAPKLLFHYYDKDFNNEADTPDNFQSRRPNTSFCFLDIRSPGLGDTAMYLCATSRRAGSGGELFFGEGSRLTVL.

DNA of the CDR3: TGTGCCAGCAGCTACAAGGGGGCGTCTGCAGATACGCAGTATTTT. Protein: CASSYKGASADTQYF. The V gene is TRBV5-4, the J gene TRBJ2-3; 7 nucleotides match TRBD1. V lost 3 bases and J lost 4; bases outside the gene matches: 8. This CDR3 spans 15 amino acids. Germline V gives CDR1 SGHNT, CDR2 YYREEE (reference sequence).

The chain employs TRBV27 and TRBJ1-2; no firm D call. With 3 bases removed from V and 4 bases from J, the gap between germline ends came to 18 bases. The CDR3 is made up of 16 amino acids. The V gene's germline CDR1 is MNHEY and CDR2 SMNVEV (reference sequence). Here the CDR3 reads CASSFSNKPLFYGYTF. DNA for the CDR3: TGTGCCAGCAGTTTCTCCAACAAGCCCCTCTTCTATGGCTACACCTTC.

V is TRBV5-1 and J is TRBJ2-2, with D possibly TRBD1 on 6 matching bases. Germline CDR1 and CDR2: SGHRS and YFSETQ. V lost 4 bases and J lost 6, with 10 bases in between. The CDR3 runs to 13 residues. In DNA form, the CDR3 reads TGCGCCAGCAGCGAGGGGGTGGCCGGGGAGCTGTTTTTT. Translation gives CASSEGVAGELFF.

In its sample, this clone was seen many times. The chain has TRBV11-2 and TRBJ1-1; D possibly corresponds to TRBD1 (5 bases). Trimming cost V 0 bases and J 7 bases, with 12 bases left between them. Germline CDR1 and CDR2: SGHAT and FQNNGV. This CDR3 is built from 14 residues. The chain's CDR3 is CASSLEGVGSEAFF. CDR3 sequence (DNA): TGTGCCAGCAGCTTAGAGGGGGTGGGCAGTGAAGCTTTCTTT.

This clone showed up just once. The V and J genes are TRBV7-3 and TRBJ2-1, with D unresolved. V lost 4 bases and J lost 10, with 14 bases in between. CDR3 size: 13 residues. The V gene's germline CDR1 is SGHTA and CDR2 FQGTGA. The CDR3 spells CASSSGPAREQFF. DNA for the CDR3: TGTGCCAGCAGCTCCGGACCCGCGCGGGAGCAGTTCTTC.